Described below is a single TCR beta chain sequence and its context. Those who participated ranged in age from roughly 18 to 95 years and resided in 24 US areas. The V gene's germline CDR1 is MDHEN and CDR2 SYDVKM. V dropped 6 bases and J dropped 5; count of bases not matched to a gene: 5. The CDR3 runs to 14 residues. The source of the sample is a study of blood T cell repertoires in COVID-19. Study background: Samples taken during acute and convalescent COVID-19 were collected in the United States, Italy and Spain.

Only in-frame clones appear in the TCRdb table, and some are missing; sequencing was by immunoSEQ multiplex PCR. The repertoire consists of about 240,000 clones, with roughly 89% occurring once and the leading ten covering around 4%. The sequence was obtained from a woman in her twenties or thirties who had recovered from COVID-19. The sample was PBMCs or T cells enriched from blood (not recorded which). The chain combines TRBV28 with TRBJ1-4, with 8 bases identical to TRBD1. CDR3 protein: CASSPDRVNEKLFF. The CDR3 DNA sequence: TGTGCCAGCAGCCCGGACAGGGTGAATGAAAAACTGTTTTTT.